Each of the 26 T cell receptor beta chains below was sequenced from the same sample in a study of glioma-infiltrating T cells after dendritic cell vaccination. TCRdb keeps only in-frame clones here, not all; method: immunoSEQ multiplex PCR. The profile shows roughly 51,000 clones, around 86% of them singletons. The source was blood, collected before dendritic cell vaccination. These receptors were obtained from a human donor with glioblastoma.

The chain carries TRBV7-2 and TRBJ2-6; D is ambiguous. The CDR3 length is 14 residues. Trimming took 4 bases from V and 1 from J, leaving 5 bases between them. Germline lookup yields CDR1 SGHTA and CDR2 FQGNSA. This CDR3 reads CASSSLSGANVLTF. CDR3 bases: TGTGCCAGCAGCTCCCTTTCTGGGGCCAACGTCCTGACTTTC.

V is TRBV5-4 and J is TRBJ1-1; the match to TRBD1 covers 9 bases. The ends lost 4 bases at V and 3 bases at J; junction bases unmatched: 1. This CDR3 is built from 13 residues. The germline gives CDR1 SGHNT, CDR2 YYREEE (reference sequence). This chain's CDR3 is CASSRDRDTEAFF. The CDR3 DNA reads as TGTGCCAGCAGCCGGGACAGGGACACTGAAGCTTTCTTT.

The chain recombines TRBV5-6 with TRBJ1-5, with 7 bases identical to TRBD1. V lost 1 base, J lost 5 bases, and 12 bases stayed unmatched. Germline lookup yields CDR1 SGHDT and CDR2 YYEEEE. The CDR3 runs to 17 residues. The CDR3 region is CASSLSPVGTVDQPQHF. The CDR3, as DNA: TGTGCCAGCAGCTTGAGTCCCGTCGGGACAGTAGATCAGCCCCAGCATTTT.

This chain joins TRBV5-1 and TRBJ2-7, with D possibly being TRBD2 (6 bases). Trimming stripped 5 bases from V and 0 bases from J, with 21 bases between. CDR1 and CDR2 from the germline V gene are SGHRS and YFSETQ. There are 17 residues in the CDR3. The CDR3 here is CASRPPPGTDYSYEQYF. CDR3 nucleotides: TGCGCCAGCAGGCCCCCCCCCGGCACGGACTACTCCTACGAGCAGTACTTC.

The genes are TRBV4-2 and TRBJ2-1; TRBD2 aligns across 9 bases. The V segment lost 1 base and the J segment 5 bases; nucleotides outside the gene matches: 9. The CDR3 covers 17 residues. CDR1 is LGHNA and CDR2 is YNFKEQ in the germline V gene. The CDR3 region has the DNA TGTGCCAGCAGCCAAGTATTTGGCGGGGGGGCCCACAATGAGCAGTTCTTC. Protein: CASSQVFGGGAHNEQFF.

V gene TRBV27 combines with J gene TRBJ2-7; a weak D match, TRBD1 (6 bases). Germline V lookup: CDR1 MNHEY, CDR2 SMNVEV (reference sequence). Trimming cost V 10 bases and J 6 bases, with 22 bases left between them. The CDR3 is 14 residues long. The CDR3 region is CATGSDQRGTEQYF. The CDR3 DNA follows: TGTGCCACCGGCTCGGACCAGAGGGGGACCGAGCAGTACTTC.

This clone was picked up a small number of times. The CDR3, as DNA: TGCAGCGCCCGGGAGGACAGGGGGAGCACTGAAGCTTTCTTT. It codes for CSAREDRGSTEAFF. V is TRBV29-1 and J is TRBJ1-1; 10 bases line up with TRBD1. Trimming took 7 bases from V and 4 from J; bases not matched to a gene: 9. The CDR3 has 14 residues. Looked up from germline, CDR1 is SQVTM and CDR2 is ANQGSEA.

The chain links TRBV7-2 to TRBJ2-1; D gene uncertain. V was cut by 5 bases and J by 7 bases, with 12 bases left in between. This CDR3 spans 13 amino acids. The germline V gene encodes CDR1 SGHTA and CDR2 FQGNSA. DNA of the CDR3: TGTGCCAGCAGCCTGAACCCGGAGAATGAGCAGTTCTTC. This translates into CASSLNPENEQFF.

CDR3 sequence: CASSLSWAGDTQYF. The CDR3 DNA reads TGTGCCAGCAGTTTATCGTGGGCAGGAGATACGCAGTATTTT. V is TRBV27 and J is TRBJ2-3; no clear D. Trimming cost V 0 bases and J 5 bases, with 9 bases left between them. Germline V gene sequence: CDR1 MNHEY, CDR2 SMNVEV (reference sequence). The CDR3 spans 14 residues.

This CDR3 reads CASSIDRGQEKLFF. The CDR3 DNA follows: TGTGCCAGTAGTATAGACAGGGGTCAGGAAAAACTGTTTTTT. V gene TRBV19 combines with J gene TRBJ1-4, with a weak D call TRBD1 (6 bases). This CDR3 region has 14 residues. CDR1 and CDR2 from the germline V gene are LNHDA and SQIVND (reference sequence). The V and J ends lost 0 bases and 8 bases respectively, with 10 bases between them.

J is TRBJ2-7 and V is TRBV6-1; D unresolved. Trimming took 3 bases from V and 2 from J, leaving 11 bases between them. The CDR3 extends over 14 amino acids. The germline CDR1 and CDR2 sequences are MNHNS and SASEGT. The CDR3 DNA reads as TGTGCCAGCAGTGATACGGCGCTAGCCTACGAGCAGTACTTC. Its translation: CASSDTALAYEQYF.

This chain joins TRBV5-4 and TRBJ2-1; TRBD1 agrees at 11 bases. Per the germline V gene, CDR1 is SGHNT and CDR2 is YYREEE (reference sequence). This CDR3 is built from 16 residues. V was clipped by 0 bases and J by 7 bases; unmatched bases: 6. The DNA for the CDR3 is TGTGCCAGCAGCTTGGTAGGGACAGGGGGATGGAATGAGCAGTTCTTC. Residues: CASSLVGTGGWNEQFF.

The CDR3 reads CASSRGLDTDTQYF. Here the CDR3 DNA reads TGCGCCAGCAGCCGAGGACTAGACACAGATACGCAGTATTTT. The chain recombines TRBV4-3 with TRBJ2-3, with 7 bases fitting TRBD2. The CDR3 contains 14 residues. CDR1 and CDR2 (germline): LGHNA, YSLEER. Trimming removed 4 bases from V and 2 bases from J; junction bases left unmatched: 3.

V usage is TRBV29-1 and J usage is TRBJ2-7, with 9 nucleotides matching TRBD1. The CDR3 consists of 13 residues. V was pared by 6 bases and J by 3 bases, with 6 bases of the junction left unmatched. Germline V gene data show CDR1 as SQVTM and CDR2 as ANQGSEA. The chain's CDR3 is CSVFGTGYYEQYF. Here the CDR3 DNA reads TGCAGCGTCTTCGGGACAGGGTACTACGAGCAGTACTTC.

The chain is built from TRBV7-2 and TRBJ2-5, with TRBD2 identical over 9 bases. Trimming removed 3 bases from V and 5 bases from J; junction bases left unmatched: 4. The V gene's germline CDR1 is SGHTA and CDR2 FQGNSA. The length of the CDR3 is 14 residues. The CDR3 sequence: CASSLSSGEETQYF. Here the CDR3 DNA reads TGTGCCAGCAGCTTGTCTAGCGGGGAGGAGACCCAGTACTTC.

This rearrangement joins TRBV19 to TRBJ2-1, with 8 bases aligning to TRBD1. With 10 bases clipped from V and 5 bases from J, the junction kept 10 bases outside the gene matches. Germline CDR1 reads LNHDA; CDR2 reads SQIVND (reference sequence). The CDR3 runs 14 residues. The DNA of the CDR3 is TGTGCCACCTCCTGGCAGGGGGCGCACAATGAGCAGTTCTTC. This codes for CATSWQGAHNEQFF.

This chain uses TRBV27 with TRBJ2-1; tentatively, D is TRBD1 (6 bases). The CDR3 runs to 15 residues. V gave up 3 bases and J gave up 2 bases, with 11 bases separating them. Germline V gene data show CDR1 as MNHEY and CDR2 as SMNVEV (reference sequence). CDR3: CASSFQGHPYNEQFF. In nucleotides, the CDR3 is TGTGCCAGCAGTTTCCAGGGACATCCCTACAATGAGCAGTTCTTC.

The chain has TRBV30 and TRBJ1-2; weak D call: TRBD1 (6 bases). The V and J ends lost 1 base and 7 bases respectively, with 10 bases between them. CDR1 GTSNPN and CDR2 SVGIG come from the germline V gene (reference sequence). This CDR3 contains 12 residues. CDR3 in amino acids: CAWSDREAGYTF. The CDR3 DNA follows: TGTGCCTGGAGTGACAGGGAAGCTGGCTACACCTTC.

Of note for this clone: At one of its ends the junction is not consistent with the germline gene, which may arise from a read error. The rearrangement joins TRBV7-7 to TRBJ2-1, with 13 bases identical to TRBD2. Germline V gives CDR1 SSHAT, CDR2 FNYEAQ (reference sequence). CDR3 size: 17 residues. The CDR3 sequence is CASSSGTSGIGYNEQFF. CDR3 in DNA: TGTGCTAGCAGCTCCGGGACTAGCGGGATCGGCTACAATGAGCAGTTCTTC. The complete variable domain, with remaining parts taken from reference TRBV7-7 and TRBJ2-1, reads GAGVSQSPRYKVTKRGQDVTLRCDPISSHATLYWYQQALGQGPEFLTYFNYEAQPDKSGLPSDRFSAERPEGSISTLTIQRTEQRDSAMYRCASSSGTSGIGYNEQFFGPGTRLTVL.

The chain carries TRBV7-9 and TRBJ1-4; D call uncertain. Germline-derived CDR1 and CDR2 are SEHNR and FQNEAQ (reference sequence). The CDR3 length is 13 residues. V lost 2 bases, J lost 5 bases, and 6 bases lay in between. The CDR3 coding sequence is TGTGCCAGCAGCTTAACCGGGAATGAAAAACTGTTTTTT. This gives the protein CASSLTGNEKLFF.

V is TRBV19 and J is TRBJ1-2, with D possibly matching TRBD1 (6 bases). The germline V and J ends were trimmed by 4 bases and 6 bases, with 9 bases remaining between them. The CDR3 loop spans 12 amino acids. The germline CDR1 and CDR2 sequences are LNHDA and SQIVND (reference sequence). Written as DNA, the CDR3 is TGTGCCAGTAGTAGCGGACAGAATGGCTACACCTTC. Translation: CASSSGQNGYTF.

This chain's CDR3 is CATSSRKGGGNQPQHF. The CDR3 region has the DNA TGTGCCACCAGCTCCAGAAAAGGGGGCGGCAATCAGCCCCAGCATTTT. The chain joins TRBV15 to TRBJ1-5; 7 nucleotides line up with TRBD1. Germline CDR1 LNHNV, CDR2 YYDKDF (reference sequence). This CDR3 has 16 residues. With 5 bases clipped from V and 2 bases from J, the junction kept 9 bases outside the gene matches.

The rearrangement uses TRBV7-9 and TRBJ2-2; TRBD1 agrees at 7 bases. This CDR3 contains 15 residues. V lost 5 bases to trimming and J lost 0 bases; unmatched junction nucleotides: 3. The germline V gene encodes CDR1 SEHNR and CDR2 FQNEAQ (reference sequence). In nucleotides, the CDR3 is TGTGCCAGCAGCCCAGGGGGAACGAACACCGGGGAGCTGTTTTTT. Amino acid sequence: CASSPGGTNTGELFF.

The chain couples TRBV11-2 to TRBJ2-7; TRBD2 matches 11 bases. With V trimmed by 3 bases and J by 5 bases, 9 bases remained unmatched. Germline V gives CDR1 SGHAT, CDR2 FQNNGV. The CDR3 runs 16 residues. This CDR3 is CASSFILAGGRNEQYF. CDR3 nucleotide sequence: TGTGCCAGCAGCTTTATTCTAGCGGGAGGACGGAACGAGCAGTACTTC.

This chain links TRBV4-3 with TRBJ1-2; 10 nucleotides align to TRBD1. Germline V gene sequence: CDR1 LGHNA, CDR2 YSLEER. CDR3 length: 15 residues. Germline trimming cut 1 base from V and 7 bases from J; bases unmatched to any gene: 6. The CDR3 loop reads CASSQGGTGVGGYTF. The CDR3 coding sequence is TGCGCCAGCAGCCAAGGGGGGACAGGGGTCGGTGGCTACACCTTC.

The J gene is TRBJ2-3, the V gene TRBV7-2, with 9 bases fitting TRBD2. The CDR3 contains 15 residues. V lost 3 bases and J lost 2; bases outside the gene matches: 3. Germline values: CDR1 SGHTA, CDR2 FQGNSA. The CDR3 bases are TGTGCCAGCAGCTTGACTAGCGGCCACACAGATACGCAGTATTTT. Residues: CASSLTSGHTDTQYF.